This TCR beta chain was obtained from a study of technical replicates of blood from a handful of donors. Germline V gives CDR1 SNHLY, CDR2 FYNNEI. Trimming took 6 bases from V and 3 from J; bases not matched to a gene: 6. The CDR3 has 14 amino acids. Profiled with immunoSEQ multiplex PCR; TCRdb holds only in-frame clones, not every one. The table has more than 65,000 clones, about nine tenths seen once. The clonotype originates from a human donor in good health. Sequenced material: T cells isolated from PBMCs. V usage is TRBV2 and J usage is TRBJ2-5, with 8 positions matching TRBD1. CDR3 in DNA: TGTGCCAGCAGGGACCGGGACAGGAAAGAGACCCAGTACTTC. Protein sequence: CASRDRDRKETQYF.